The following is a T cell receptor (beta chain) sequence with its context. No antigen is known for it. Trimming stripped 6 bases from V and 4 bases from J, with 10 bases between. The CDR3 contains 13 residues. Per the germline V gene, CDR1 is LNHDA and CDR2 is SQIVND (reference sequence). This sample was taken from a study of OX40 agonist ivuxolimab in advanced cancers. Whole-study context: Averaging around 60 years in age, with a range of 23 to 79, the cohort was around 85% male. Prior therapy, whether anti-PD-1, anti-PD-L1 or anti-CTLA-4, was allowed, and roughly 40% had some. Overall study findings and caveats: Among patients with partial responses at 0.1-3.0 mg/kg, clonal expansion was among the lowest. With doses of 0.1 to 3.0 mg/kg, CD4+ and CD8+ blood T cells had undergone clonal expansion by week 6.

Sequenced by immunoSEQ multiplex PCR; TCRdb stores in-frame clones only, minus some. The data show tens of thousands of clones, 85% seen once. V and J are TRBV19 and TRBJ2-1, with no clear D. The clonotype originates from an adult with an advanced solid tumor such as melanoma, head and neck, liver or kidney cancer. This material consisted of CD4+ or CD8+ T cells sorted from blood, taken in a trial of the OX40 agonist ivuxolimab. CDR3 residues: CASRGRFYNEQFF. The CDR3 coding sequence is TGTGCCAGTAGAGGCAGGTTTTACAATGAGCAGTTCTTC.